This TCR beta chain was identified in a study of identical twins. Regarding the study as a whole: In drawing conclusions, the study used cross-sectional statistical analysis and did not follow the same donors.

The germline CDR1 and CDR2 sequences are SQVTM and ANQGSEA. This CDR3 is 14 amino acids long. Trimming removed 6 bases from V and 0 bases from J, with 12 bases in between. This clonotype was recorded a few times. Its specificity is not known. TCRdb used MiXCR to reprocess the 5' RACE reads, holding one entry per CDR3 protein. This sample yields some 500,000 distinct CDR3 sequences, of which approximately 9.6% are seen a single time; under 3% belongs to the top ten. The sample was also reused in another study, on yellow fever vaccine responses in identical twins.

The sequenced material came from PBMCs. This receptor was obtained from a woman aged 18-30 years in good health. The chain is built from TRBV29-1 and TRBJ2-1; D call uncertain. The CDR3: CSVASDASYNEQFF. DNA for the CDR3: TGCAGCGTCGCCTCGGACGCCTCCTACAATGAGCAGTTCTTC.